In its sample, the clone carrying this TCR beta chain was seen many times. Antigen: not known. Every diagnosis used clinical symptoms, serum thyroxine and TRAb, thyroid ultrasound and orbital computed tomography. The data belong to a study of T cells in Graves' hyperthyroidism and ophthalmopathy. Study information: Peripheral blood was taken when the disease was first diagnosed, before any treatment began. Whole-study findings and limits: Most expanded thyroid clonotypes above 0.001 recurred in blood. The model identified upcoming ophthalmopathy a median about 7.1 months ahead of onset.

Authors of the study amplified TCR beta CDR3 regions from RNA transcripts. The HTBI primer set was used in a first-round RT-PCR of the TCR CDR3. TCRdb re-called the multiplex PCR reads with MiXCR, one entry per CDR3 protein. The table lists hundreds of thousands of distinct CDR3 sequences, approximately 36% of them singletons. V was pared by 7 bases and J by 0 bases, with 19 bases between. The germline CDR1 and CDR2 sequences are SEHNR and FQNEAQ (reference sequence). The CDR3 consists of 18 residues. This sequence was found in a woman aged 35 to 49 with Graves' hyperthyroidism. Sequenced sample: blood. J is TRBJ2-6 and V is TRBV7-9, with unresolved D. As DNA, the CDR3 is TGTGCCAGCAACACGAGAGAAACCCCCTTCTCTGGGGCCAACGTCCTGACTTTC. Protein: CASNTRETPFSGANVLTF.